This T cell receptor beta chain was sequenced for a study of T-cell reconstitution after alpha-beta-depleted transplantation in children. There are many counts of this clonotype. The CDR3 totals 16 residues. Germline values: CDR1 SGHKS, CDR2 YYEKEE (reference sequence). V was cut by 0 bases and J by 0 bases, with 9 bases left in between. Unique molecular identifiers were used to barcode this TCRbeta library. MiXCR was run by TCRdb on the PCR reads, yielding one entry per CDR3 protein. Of about 460,000 distinct CDR3 sequences in the sample, approximately 10% were seen once. The specimen comprised PBMCs, mostly from graft donor cells, sampled 180 days after TCRalphabeta/CD19-depleted stem cell transplant. This chain connects TRBV5-5 to TRBJ2-2, with a tentative D call TRBD2 (6 bases). The receptor was derived from a female patient aged 2-9 years who had a stem cell transplant for aplastic anemia, so the T cells may come from the graft donor. The CDR3 bases are TGTGCCAGCAGCTTGGTAGCGGCAACGAACACCGGGGAGCTGTTTTTT. It encodes CASSLVAATNTGELFF.